This TCR beta chain was obtained from a study of shared clonotypes between healthy human individuals. CDR3 size: 13 residues. Unmatched junction bases numbered 6, after V lost 7 bases and J lost 6 bases. CDR1 SNHLY and CDR2 FYNNEI come from the germline V gene. The protocol was immunoSEQ multiplex PCR, while the TCRdb copy is restricted to in-frame clones and leaves out a portion. In the table there are under 1,100,000 clones, under 80% of which are singletons. The sample was memory CD4+ T cells sorted from blood. Documented subset: CD45RA-negative fraction. The chain has TRBV2 and TRBJ1-1, with TRBD1 matching over 9 bases. The origin of this receptor is a man in his late teens or twenties in good health. The CDR3 region has the DNA TGTGCCAGCAAGGAGACAGGGGGGGCTGAAGCTTTCTTT. Translation gives CASKETGGAEAFF.